Listed below are T cell receptor beta chains from one sample, sequenced in a study of CD8 T cells in ankylosing spondylitis. TCRdb analysed the 5' RACE reads with MiXCR anew, one entry per CDR3 protein. Of about 160,000 distinct CDR3 sequences in the sample, around 9.6% are singletons; the top ten hold over 12%. Sequenced: blood, either unsorted or a sorted T cell fraction (not recorded which). The origin of the receptors is a female donor with ankylosing spondylitis or in good health (not recorded which). CDR3s include the opening cysteine and the closing phenylalanine or tryptophan. A D gene is named only where the DNA matches it firmly. Where a row states a size, it is once, few, many or the class of an expanded clone; other rows omit it.

TRBD2	few	TRBJ2-1	TRBV7-6	CASSHRLAGGDNEQFF	TGTGCCAGCAGCCACCGACTAGCGGGGGGGGACAATGAGCAGTTCTTC
TRBD2	NA	TRBJ2-5	TRBV5-1	CASGTGTSGPETQYF	TGCGCCAGCGGCACCGGGACTAGCGGCCCGGAGACCCAGTACTTC
NA	NA	TRBJ1-1	TRBV12-3/TRBV12-4	CASSLVTAEAFF	TGTGCCAGCAGTTTAGTAACAGCAGAAGCTTTCTTT
TRBD2	many	TRBJ2-3	TRBV29-1	CSVDAGTSGRVGDVADTQYF	TGCAGCGTTGACGCCGGGACTAGCGGGAGGGTTGGTGATGTGGCAGATACGCAGTATTTT
NA	NA	TRBJ2-7	TRBV25-1	CASSEYRAGDEQYF	TGTGCCAGCAGTGAATATAGGGCCGGGGACGAGCAGTACTTC
NA	many	TRBJ1-2	TRBV6-2/TRBV6-3	CASSATFYGYTF	TGTGCCAGCAGTGCGACTTTCTATGGCTACACCTTC
TRBD2	few	TRBJ2-7	TRBV7-8	CASSFGLAGDYEQYF	TGTGCCAGCAGCTTCGGACTAGCGGGAGACTACGAGCAGTACTTC
TRBD1	NA	TRBJ1-1	TRBV7-9	CASSPSPGGSSEAFF	TGTGCCAGCAGCCCCTCCCCAGGGGGGTCGTCTGAAGCTTTCTTT
NA	few	TRBJ2-3	TRBV7-6	CASSLGRATTDTQYF	TGTGCCAGCAGCTTAGGGCGGGCCACCACAGATACGCAGTATTTT
NA	NA	TRBJ2-2	TRBV2	CASSRLAPGELFF	TGTGCCAGCAGTCGGCTAGCTCCCGGGGAGCTGTTTTTT
NA	few	TRBJ2-7	TRBV3-1	CASSLSYRPGYEQYF	TGTGCCAGCAGCCTTAGCTACAGGCCCGGCTACGAGCAGTACTTC
NA	few	TRBJ2-7	TRBV20-1	CSARVTSYEQYF	TGCAGTGCTAGGGTTACTTCCTACGAGCAGTACTTC
NA	few	TRBJ2-2	TRBV5-1	CASSLGQTNGELFF	TGCGCCAGCAGCTTGGGACAGACGAACGGGGAGCTGTTTTTT
TRBD2	once	TRBJ2-7	TRBV5-5	CASSLGTSGEQYF	TGTGCCAGCAGCTTGGGGACTAGCGGAGAGCAGTACTTC
TRBD1	NA	TRBJ2-5	TRBV23-1	CASTIRDRDQETQYF	TGCGCCAGCACCATCCGGGACAGGGACCAAGAGACCCAGTACTTC
NA	NA	TRBJ2-7	TRBV11-2	CASSLSQGIRAYEQYF	TGTGCCAGCAGCTTAAGTCAAGGGATAAGGGCCTACGAGCAGTACTTC
NA	few	TRBJ2-5	TRBV2	CASSLRLGLKETQYF	TGTGCCAGCAGTCTAAGACTAGGGTTGAAAGAGACCCAGTACTTC
NA	NA	TRBJ2-2	TRBV5-6	CASSSRFLNTGELFF	TGTGCCAGCAGCTCCCGCTTCCTGAACACCGGGGAGCTGTTTTTT
NA	many	TRBJ1-6	TRBV28	CASGQGIPYHNSPLHF	TGTGCCAGCGGGCAGGGGATCCCATACCATAATTCACCCCTCCACTTT
NA	few	TRBJ1-3	TRBV20-1	CSGRQGSYGNTIYF	TGCAGTGGCCGGCAGGGTTCTTATGGAAACACCATATATTTT
NA	many	TRBJ1-3	TRBV4-3	CASSQDKAQSGNTIYF	TGCGCCAGCAGCCAAGATAAAGCCCAGTCTGGAAACACCATATATTTT
NA	few	TRBJ2-3	TRBV4-3	CASSLRGRAGDTQYF	TGCGCCAGCAGCCTAAGGGGGAGGGCGGGGGATACGCAGTATTTT
NA	NA	TRBJ2-7	TRBV24-1	CATSDPDRPRQEQYF	TGTGCCACCAGTGATCCTGACAGGCCCCGTCAAGAGCAGTACTTC
NA	NA	TRBJ2-2	TRBV7-9	CASSPTSGELFF	TGTGCCAGCAGCCCGACTAGCGGGGAGCTGTTTTTT
NA	many	TRBJ1-2	TRBV29-1	CSVDVSYGYTF	TGCAGCGTTGACGTCTCCTATGGCTACACCTTC
NA	few	TRBJ2-3	TRBV2	CASSKGTAAVVGTDTQYF	TGTGCCAGCAGTAAAGGGACCGCTGCGGTGGTGGGCACAGATACGCAGTATTTT
TRBD2	NA	TRBJ2-2	TRBV28	CASSHGLENTGELFF	TGTGCCAGCAGTCATGGACTAGAAAACACCGGGGAGCTGTTTTTT
TRBD2	many	TRBJ2-1	TRBV28	CASSLRLAGEEFF	TGTGCCAGCAGTTTGAGACTAGCGGGAGAGGAGTTCTTC
TRBD1	NA	TRBJ2-1	TRBV10-2	CASSSLGQGPSDEQFF	TGCGCCAGCAGTTCCTTAGGACAGGGCCCAAGCGATGAGCAGTTCTTC
NA	NA	TRBJ1-5	TRBV4-1	CASSQAPEGQPQHF	TGCGCCAGCAGCCAAGCCCCCGAGGGACAGCCCCAGCATTTT
NA	NA	TRBJ2-3	TRBV12-3/TRBV12-4	CASSLGATDKQYF	TGTGCCAGCAGTTTGGGGGCCACAGATAAGCAGTATTTT
NA	NA	TRBJ2-2	TRBV11-2	CASSSTGTGELFF	TGTGCCAGCAGCTCGACAGGTACCGGGGAGCTGTTTTTT
TRBD1	NA	TRBJ1-4	TRBV6-1	CASSFLPGQGEEKLFF	TGTGCCAGCAGTTTCCTGCCCGGACAGGGAGAGGAAAAACTGTTTTTT
TRBD1	few	TRBJ2-7	TRBV19	CASSTVRDRTYEQYF	TGTGCCAGTAGTACAGTCCGGGACAGAACCTACGAGCAGTACTTC
NA	NA	TRBJ2-3	TRBV12-3/TRBV12-4	CASSPFEGQASTDTQYF	TGTGCCAGCAGTCCCTTTGAGGGACAAGCTAGCACAGATACGCAGTATTTT
TRBD1	many	TRBJ2-2	TRBV10-3	CAISEPNRGGELFF	TGTGCCATCAGTGAGCCAAACAGGGGAGGGGAGCTGTTTTTT
TRBD2	many	TRBJ2-1	TRBV6-2/TRBV6-3	CASVERELYNEQFF	TGTGCCAGCGTTGAGCGGGAGTTGTACAATGAGCAGTTCTTC
NA	many	TRBJ1-1	TRBV7-9	CASSLLRGNTEAFF	TGTGCCAGCAGCCTACTGCGAGGGAACACTGAAGCTTTCTTT
NA	NA	TRBJ1-2	TRBV4-3	CASSHGSGYTF	TGCGCCAGCAGCCACGGTTCGGGCTACACCTTC
TRBD2	many	TRBJ2-2	TRBV10-3	CAISDPAGVGTGELFF	TGTGCCATCAGTGACCCGGCGGGAGTAGGCACCGGGGAGCTGTTTTTT
NA	NA	TRBJ2-7	TRBV5-5	CASSPTLSYEQYF	TGTGCCAGCAGTCCGACTCTCTCCTACGAGCAGTACTTC
TRBD1	few	TRBJ2-2	TRBV30	CAWSGQGFDGELFF	TGTGCCTGGAGCGGACAGGGATTCGACGGGGAGCTGTTTTTT
TRBD2	many	TRBJ2-1	TRBV12-5	CASGPPLAGGEQFF	TGTGCTAGTGGTCCCCCACTAGCGGGAGGTGAGCAGTTCTTC
TRBD1	few	TRBJ1-2	TRBV4-3	CASSQAGTGGYGYTF	TGCGCCAGCAGCCAGGCCGGGACAGGGGGATATGGCTACACCTTC
NA	many	TRBJ2-1	TRBV12-3/TRBV12-4	CASGTASSYNEQFF	TGTGCCAGCGGAACGGCCAGCTCCTACAATGAGCAGTTCTTC
NA	few	TRBJ1-6	TRBV6-1	CAGDGHNSPLHF	TGTGCCGGCGATGGCCATAATTCACCCCTCCACTTT
NA	many	TRBJ1-1	TRBV7-9	CASSWDSRGAFF	TGTGCCAGCAGCTGGGACTCTCGAGGAGCTTTCTTT